This T cell receptor (beta chain) was observed in a study of T cell responses to AZD1222 COVID-19 vaccine. Clones were sequenced by immunoSEQ multiplex PCR, and TCRdb holds only the in-frame ones, with some missing. This table has 15,000 to 20,000 clones, around 92% appearing once. Study-wide findings and caveats: Spike-specific TCR breadth rose after two AZD1222 doses, and depth rose as well.

As to this clone: Its antigen is unidentified.

This TCR was sampled from an adult who received the AZD1222 COVID-19 vaccine. The sequencing here drew on peripheral blood, taken 28 days after the second AZD1222 dose.

This CDR3 reads CASSEPGTDTQYF. As DNA, the CDR3 is TGCGCCAGCAGCGAGCCGGGGACAGATACGCAGTATTTT. The V gene is TRBV5-1, the J gene TRBJ2-3; D is possibly TRBD2 (5 bases). The length of the CDR3 is 13 residues. Germline V gives CDR1 SGHRS, CDR2 YFSETQ. V lost 4 bases, J lost 3 bases, and 9 bases lay in between.